This T cell receptor beta chain appears in the sequencing data of a study of identical twins. Whole-study results and caveats: Beta out-of-frame twin sharing showed a weaker excess. Reduced insertions were recorded for abundant cord blood beta clonotypes, with no such pattern in memory repertoires.

Trimming removed 3 bases at V and 4 bases at J, with 10 bases between. The V gene's germline CDR1 is SQVTM and CDR2 ANQGSEA. CDR3 length: 13 amino acids. A word on this clonotype: Its antigen is as yet unknown.

cDNA carried unique molecular identifiers, and a universal primer site was added by template switching. TCRdb used MiXCR to reprocess the 5' RACE reads, holding one entry per CDR3 protein. The sample has approximately 260,000 distinct CDR3 sequences, over 13% seen once. This sequence joins TRBV29-1 and TRBJ2-1; D perhaps matches TRBD2 (6 bases). The origin of this receptor is a woman aged 18-35 years in good health. The sample consisted of memory (CD45RO+) T cells sorted from blood. Written as DNA, the CDR3 is TGCAGCGTTGATAACCGGGAGTACAATGAGCAGTTCTTC. Translation gives CSVDNREYNEQFF.